This T cell receptor (beta chain) was captured in a study of T cell changes during pregnancy in multiple sclerosis. CDR3 length equals 16 residues. Germline trimming cut 3 bases from V and 2 bases from J; bases unmatched to any gene: 7. Per the germline V gene, CDR1 is KGHSH and CDR2 is LQKENI. Data came from immunoSEQ multiplex PCR; TCRdb stores just in-frame clones and leaves some out. This table holds 25,000 to 35,000 clones, nearly 90% found once. Sequencing was performed on CD4+ T cells from peripheral blood mononuclear cells, taken in the third trimester of pregnancy. The chain combines TRBV18 with TRBJ2-1; 7 bases align to TRBD2. This receptor was obtained from a female donor in good health, enrolled as a control in a pregnancy study. The CDR3 region is CASSPKTSSPYNEQFF. The CDR3 DNA follows: TGTGCCAGCTCACCTAAGACTAGCAGCCCCTACAATGAGCAGTTCTTC.